The rows below give T cell receptor beta chains drawn from one sample of a study of neurological immune-mediated disorders. TCRdb re-analysed the 5' RACE reads in MiXCR, keeping a single row per CDR3 protein. Of some 68,000 distinct CDR3 sequences listed, roughly 15% are singletons. The sample comprised PBMCs. The receptors come from a female donor with HTLV-1-associated myelopathy (HAM/TSP). CDR3s include the opening cysteine and the closing phenylalanine or tryptophan. Fields, in order: V gene, D gene, J gene, clone size, CDR3 protein, CDR3 DNA. The D gene is left open where the match is weak. Size values are once, few and many counts, or a class for expanded clones, and some rows have none.

TRBV5-8	-	TRBJ1-1	many	CASSLQQGNTEAFF	TGTGCCAGCAGCTTGCAACAGGGGAACACTGAAGCTTTCTTT
TRBV20-1	-	TRBJ2-7	-	CSARDPGEAYEQYF	TGCAGTGCTAGAGACCCGGGAGAGGCCTACGAGCAGTACTTC
TRBV7-3	TRBD1	TRBJ2-7	many	CASSSQGAHSYEQYF	TGTGCCAGCAGCTCTCAGGGGGCCCATTCCTACGAGCAGTACTTC
TRBV20-1	TRBD2	TRBJ2-5	many	CSARGGITETQYF	TGCAGTGCTAGGGGGGGGATAACGGAGACCCAGTACTTC
TRBV29-1	TRBD1	TRBJ2-1	many	CSGGQGAQVEQFF	TGCAGCGGGGGGCAGGGGGCGCAGGTTGAGCAGTTCTTC
TRBV6-5	TRBD1	TRBJ1-1	many	CASSWDRGSTEAFF	TGTGCCAGCAGTTGGGACAGGGGGAGTACTGAAGCTTTCTTT
TRBV7-2	TRBD1	TRBJ2-7	many	CASSVKPGQIYEQYF	TGTGCCAGCAGCGTAAAACCGGGACAGATCTACGAGCAGTACTTC
TRBV2	-	TRBJ1-4	many	CASSEGGREKLFF	TGTGCCAGCAGTGAAGGGGGTAGGGAAAAACTGTTTTTT
TRBV5-1	TRBD2	TRBJ2-5	many	CASSLEGLGETQYF	TGCGCCAGCAGCCTCGAGGGACTAGGGGAGACCCAGTACTTC
TRBV3-1	TRBD2	TRBJ2-2	-	CASSPRTSGGYTGELFF	TGTGCCAGCAGCCCCAGGACTAGCGGGGGATACACCGGGGAGCTGTTTTTT
TRBV4-2	-	TRBJ2-3	many	CASSPPTGDTQYF	TGTGCCAGCAGCCCCCCGACTGGAGATACGCAGTATTTT
TRBV7-9	-	TRBJ2-1	many	CASSLESEQFF	TGTGCCAGCAGCCTCGAAAGTGAGCAGTTCTTC
TRBV20-1	TRBD1	TRBJ1-1	many	CSAPDRVNTEAFF	TGCAGTGCTCCGGACAGGGTGAACACTGAAGCTTTCTTT
TRBV5-1	TRBD2	TRBJ2-1	many	CASSLVAGGYNEQFF	TGCGCCAGCAGCTTGGTAGCGGGGGGGTACAATGAGCAGTTCTTC
TRBV2	TRBD2	TRBJ2-2	many	CASSESLRGAITGELFF	TGTGCCAGCAGTGAATCTTTGCGGGGGGCCATCACCGGGGAGCTGTTTTTT
TRBV6-6	-	TRBJ1-4	many	CASSYGSSTNEKLFF	TGTGCCAGCAGTTACGGCTCCTCAACTAATGAAAAACTGTTTTTT
TRBV5-1	-	TRBJ2-7	-	CASSLVDMLTYEQYF	TGCGCCAGCAGCTTGGTGGACATGTTAACCTACGAGCAGTACTTC
TRBV29-1	-	TRBJ1-1	many	CSVGRNRGNTEAFF	TGCAGCGTTGGCAGGAATCGGGGGAACACTGAAGCTTTCTTT
TRBV7-9	-	TRBJ1-2	many	CASSLAQGVGYGYTF	TGTGCCAGCAGCTTAGCACAGGGCGTCGGGTATGGCTACACCTTC
TRBV29-1	TRBD1	TRBJ1-1	-	CIGRDRPMNTEAFF	TGCATCGGCAGGGACAGACCAATGAACACTGAAGCTTTCTTT
TRBV13	-	TRBJ2-5	many	CASSSDRETQYF	TGTGCCAGCAGCTCGGACCGCGAGACCCAGTACTTC
TRBV6-5	TRBD1	TRBJ2-1	many	CASSSTGNEQFF	TGTGCCAGCAGTTCGACAGGGAATGAGCAGTTCTTC
TRBV2	-	TRBJ1-1	many	CASTRGDRSNTEAFF	TGTGCCAGCACTAGAGGGGACCGCTCGAACACTGAAGCTTTCTTT
TRBV7-9	-	TRBJ2-2	many	CASSLVSYTGELFF	TGTGCCAGCAGCTTAGTTTCGTACACCGGGGAGCTGTTTTTT
TRBV6-5	TRBD2	TRBJ2-2	many	CASSIAGSTGELFF	TGTGCCAGCAGTATAGCGGGATCTACCGGGGAGCTGTTTTTT
TRBV6-1	TRBD2	TRBJ2-2	few	CASRAPGGNTGELFF	TGTGCCAGCAGAGCTCCGGGGGGTAACACCGGGGAGCTGTTTTTT
TRBV5-1	-	TRBJ2-5	many	CASSLEVKDTQYF	TGCGCCAGCAGCTTGGAGGTCAAGGATACCCAGTACTTC
TRBV6-6	TRBD1	TRBJ2-3	many	CASSITTGGKLGDTQYF	TGTGCCAGCAGTATCACGACAGGGGGCAAGCTCGGCGATACGCAGTATTTT
TRBV27	TRBD2	TRBJ2-3	many	CASSYLSSGGAGSDTQYF	TGTGCCAGCAGCTACCTATCTAGCGGGGGGGCCGGGTCGGATACGCAGTATTTT
TRBV20-1	-	TRBJ2-7	-	CSARDLGTAGEQYF	TGCAGTGCTAGAGATCTAGGGACCGCGGGCGAGCAGTACTTC
TRBV4-2	TRBD1	TRBJ2-2	many	CASSKLGQGDTGELFF	TGTGCCAGCAGCAAACTCGGGCAGGGGGACACCGGGGAGCTGTTTTTT
TRBV5-1	TRBD1	TRBJ2-1	many	CASSLAGQGYNEQFF	TGCGCCAGCAGCTTGGCGGGACAGGGCTACAATGAGCAGTTCTTC
TRBV3-1	-	TRBJ1-3	-	CASSPGTISGNTIYF	TGTGCCAGCAGCCCCGGGACAATCTCTGGAAACACCATATATTTT
TRBV27	TRBD1	TRBJ2-7	-	CASSLCSAGGLGEHYF	TGTGCCAGCAGTTTATGCTCGGCAGGGGGCCTGGGAGAGCATTACTTC
TRBV5-1	TRBD2	TRBJ2-7	many	CASSLVGGIYEQYF	TGCGCCAGCAGCTTGGTGGGGGGGATTTACGAGCAGTACTTC
TRBV5-1	-	TRBJ2-7	many	CASRPGLGPYYEQYF	TGCGCCAGCAGACCGGGCTTGGGACCTTACTACGAGCAGTACTTC
TRBV5-6	-	TRBJ2-7	many	CASSLDRQSYEQYF	TGTGCCAGCAGCTTGGACAGACAGTCCTACGAGCAGTACTTC
TRBV7-9	TRBD2	TRBJ2-1	many	CASSLSISGGSDEQFF	TGTGCCAGCAGCTTAAGTATTAGCGGGGGTAGCGATGAGCAGTTCTTC
TRBV6-1	TRBD1	TRBJ1-1	many	CASSERQGSMNTEAFF	TGTGCCAGCAGTGAGAGACAGGGCTCCATGAACACTGAAGCTTTCTTT
TRBV20-1	-	TRBJ2-7	many	CSARDSERVAYEQYF	TGCAGTGCTAGAGATTCGGAGCGGGTCGCCTACGAGCAGTACTTC
TRBV9	-	TRBJ1-1	many	CASSVGFGYTEAFF	TGTGCCAGCAGCGTAGGATTTGGGTACACTGAAGCTTTCTTT
TRBV12-3/TRBV12-4	-	TRBJ2-6	many	CASSLGPSSGANVLTF	TGTGCCAGCAGTTTGGGACCAAGCTCTGGGGCCAACGTCCTGACTTTC
TRBV25-1	-	TRBJ2-7	many	CASSPVRDLYEQYF	TGTGCCAGCAGTCCTGTCAGGGACCTCTACGAGCAGTACTTC
TRBV4-2	TRBD2	TRBJ2-3	many	CASSQGSSGASDTQYF	TGTGCCAGCAGCCAAGGGTCTAGCGGGGCTTCAGATACGCAGTATTTT
TRBV7-2	TRBD1	TRBJ1-1	many	CASSLVAGQVNTEAFF	TGTGCCAGCAGCTTAGTGGCTGGACAGGTGAACACTGAAGCTTTCTTT
TRBV12-3/TRBV12-4	-	TRBJ2-3	many	CASRKRVADTQYF	TGTGCCAGCAGAAAGAGGGTTGCAGATACGCAGTATTTT
TRBV5-1	-	TRBJ1-2	many	CASSLDGRDYYGYTF	TGCGCCAGCAGCTTGGACGGCAGAGATTACTATGGCTACACCTTC
TRBV6-6	-	TRBJ1-1	many	CASRKEGGTEAFF	TGTGCCAGCAGAAAGGAGGGGGGCACTGAAGCTTTCTTT
TRBV24-1	TRBD1	TRBJ1-5	many	CATSGAGGTQPQHF	TGTGCCACCAGTGGGGCAGGGGGCACTCAGCCCCAGCATTTT
TRBV28	TRBD2	TRBJ2-1	many	CASSLRVTRGLAVYNEQFF	TGTGCCAGCAGTTTAAGGGTTACGAGAGGACTAGCGGTCTACAATGAGCAGTTCTTC